Below, 26 T cell receptor beta chains from the same sample are listed, as sequenced in a study of cytomegalovirus exposure and HLA in healthy donors. With 60 Vbeta and 13 Jbeta primers, the PCR was carried out. Data came from immunoSEQ multiplex PCR; TCRdb stores just in-frame clones and leaves some out. The table has approximately 170,000 clones, over 75% seen once; the top ten hold over 2.5%. Material: PBMCs. The source is a female donor in good health and CMV-seronegative.

The chain employs TRBV6-1 and TRBJ1-5; D remains unclear. V dropped 2 bases and J dropped 0 bases, with 11 bases sitting between them. Germline V CDR1 and CDR2: MNHNS, SASEGT. The CDR3 totals 16 residues. CDR3 nucleotide sequence: TGTGCCAGCAGTGAAAATCCCAGTTATAGCAATCAGCCCCAGCATTTT. Its protein product is CASSENPSYSNQPQHF.

V usage is TRBV6-1 and J usage is TRBJ1-5, with D tentatively TRBD1 (5 bases). Germline V gene data show CDR1 as MNHNS and CDR2 as SASEGT. The CDR3 length is 15 residues. The V and J ends lost 2 bases and 5 bases respectively, with 13 bases between them. CDR3 protein: CASSERGLHDQPQHF. The DNA for the CDR3 is TGTGCCAGCAGTGAAAGGGGCCTACATGATCAGCCCCAGCATTTT.

This clone has only a few counts. The chain couples TRBV18 to TRBJ1-1; tentatively, D is TRBD1 (5 bases). The CDR3 length is 14 residues. V lost 3 bases, J lost 1 base, and 9 bases lay in between. Germline V CDR1 and CDR2: KGHSH, LQKENI. Here the CDR3 DNA reads TGTGCCAGCTCACCCGGACAAGAGAACACTGAAGCTTTCTTT. Protein: CASSPGQENTEAFF.

The rearrangement uses TRBV29-1 and TRBJ1-1; a weak D match, TRBD1 (6 bases). V was cut by 6 bases and J by 5 bases, with 16 bases left in between. The CDR3 spans 13 residues. Germline CDR1 reads SQVTM; CDR2 reads ANQGSEA. The CDR3 spells CSVRGGARTEAFF. The CDR3 DNA reads as TGCAGCGTGAGGGGGGGGGCGCGTACTGAAGCTTTCTTT.

The rearrangement uses TRBV6-5 and TRBJ1-1; D uncertain. V lost 6 bases and J lost 10, with 15 bases in between. There are 12 residues in the CDR3. CDR1 is MNHEY and CDR2 is SVGAGI in the germline V gene. The CDR3 DNA reads as TGTGCCAGCAGCCGGACTGGCCCGGGAGCTTTCTTT. Protein product: CASSRTGPGAFF.

This chain uses TRBV7-9 with TRBJ1-2; TRBD1 might be the D (6 bases). The V and J ends lost 1 base and 8 bases respectively, with 14 bases between them. The CDR3 contains 14 residues. Germline assignment: CDR1 SEHNR and CDR2 FQNEAQ (reference sequence). The CDR3 loop reads CASSLGDTRRGYTF. The CDR3 nucleotides read TGTGCCAGCAGCTTAGGGGACACCCGTAGAGGCTACACCTTC.

The chain links TRBV13 to TRBJ2-1, with 10 positions matching TRBD2. J gave up 9 bases and V 5 bases, and 16 bases lay outside the gene matches. This CDR3 region has 17 residues. CDR1 and CDR2 (germline): PRHDT, FYEKMQ (reference sequence). In nucleotides, the CDR3 is TGTGCCAGCAGCCCGACCCATGTCTCCGGACTAGCGGTTGAGCAGTTCTTC. As protein: CASSPTHVSGLAVEQFF.

CDR3 protein: CATSREGEAYNEQFF. CDR3 in DNA: TGTGCCACCAGCAGAGAGGGGGAGGCCTACAATGAGCAGTTCTTC. The chain is built from TRBV15 and TRBJ2-1, with D tentatively TRBD2 (6 bases). Germline V CDR1 and CDR2: LNHNV, YYDKDF (reference sequence). CDR3 length: 15 amino acids. V lost 0 bases, J lost 2 bases, and 8 bases lay in between.

The chain employs TRBV5-5 and TRBJ2-1; 9 nucleotides match TRBD2. Germline V lookup: CDR1 SGHKS, CDR2 YYEKEE (reference sequence). The J segment lost 9 bases and the V segment lost 5 bases, leaving 12 bases of the junction unmatched. The length of the CDR3 is 15 residues. CDR3 sequence (DNA): TGTGCCAGCAGTTCCACCGGGACTAGCTTTCGTGAGCAGTTCTTC. The encoded protein is CASSSTGTSFREQFF. Drawing the rest from reference TRBV5-5 and TRBJ2-1, the complete variable domain is DAGVTQSPTHLIKTRGQQVTLRCSPISGHKSVSWYQQVLGQGPQFIFQYYEKEERGRGNFPDRFSARQFPNYSSELNVNALLLGDSALYLCASSSTGTSFREQFFGPGTRLTVL.

V and J are TRBV30 and TRBJ2-5; no clear D. Germline CDR1 and CDR2: GTSNPN and SVGIG (reference sequence). The CDR3 loop spans 15 amino acids. Trimming shortened V by 2 bases and J by 0 bases, and 13 bases separated the two germline ends. The CDR3 here is CAWSPANWYQETQYF. The DNA of the CDR3 is TGTGCCTGGAGTCCAGCGAACTGGTACCAAGAGACCCAGTACTTC.

J is TRBJ2-7 and V is TRBV6-1, with 9 bases lining up with TRBD2. The CDR3 runs to 15 residues. Germline assignment: CDR1 MNHNS and CDR2 SASEGT. Trimming cost V 3 bases and J 0 bases; bases outside gene matches: 3. For the CDR3, the DNA is TGTGCCAGCAGTGATCTAGCGGGGAGCTCCTACGAGCAGTACTTC. Translating it yields CASSDLAGSSYEQYF.

The V gene is TRBV7-2, the J gene TRBJ2-5; TRBD1 aligns across 7 bases. Germline V gene data show CDR1 as SGHTA and CDR2 as FQGNSA. CDR3 length equals 13 residues. V shed 5 bases, J shed 1 base, and the junction held 1 base outside the gene matches. DNA of the CDR3: TGTGCCAGCAGCCGGGACAGCCAAGAGACCCAGTACTTC. This sequence encodes CASSRDSQETQYF.

Points on this clone: This likely stems from a read error, as it lies one base from a far larger clone. The chain combines TRBV10-3 with TRBJ2-1; 13 bases are a match to TRBD2. In germline, CDR1 is ENHRY, CDR2 SYGVKD. CDR3 length equals 15 residues. The CDR3 region is CASSDTSGGANEQFF. The CDR3 bases are TGTGCCAGCAGTGACACTAGCGGGGGGGCCAATGAGCAGTTCTTC.

This chain joins TRBV2 and TRBJ1-2; TRBD1 might be the D (6 bases). Trimming removed 6 bases at V and 8 bases at J, with 22 bases between. The CDR3 length is 15 residues. Germline V gene sequence: CDR1 SNHLY, CDR2 FYNNEI. The CDR3: CASSDWKAGELGYTF. The CDR3 DNA reads TGTGCCAGCAGCGATTGGAAGGCAGGGGAATTGGGCTACACCTTC.

This clone was detected only a few times. The rearrangement joins TRBV2 to TRBJ1-4; 7 bases agree with TRBD1. The V gene's germline CDR1 is SNHLY and CDR2 FYNNEI. The CDR3 runs 15 residues. The trim removed 6 bases at V and 4 bases at J, leaving 8 bases unmatched. CDR3 in DNA: TGTGCCAGCAGGTTGACAGGGACCCGTAATGAAAAACTGTTTTTT. It encodes CASRLTGTRNEKLFF.

The chain recombines TRBV7-2 with TRBJ1-1; 11 bases are shared with TRBD1. The length of the CDR3 is 13 residues. Looked up from germline, CDR1 is SGHTA and CDR2 is FQGNSA. Trimming removed 8 bases from V and 12 bases from J; junction bases left unmatched: 11. The CDR3 is CASGAGTGGNPFF. The CDR3 region has the DNA TGTGCCAGCGGTGCCGGGACAGGGGGTAATCCTTTCTTT.

This clone was found a few times. This sequence joins TRBV5-1 and TRBJ2-3; D possibly corresponds to TRBD2 (5 bases). The V and J ends lost 4 bases and 0 bases respectively, with 24 bases between them. This CDR3 is built from 19 residues. Germline-derived CDR1 and CDR2 are SGHRS and YFSETQ. The CDR3 bases are TGCGCCAGCAGCCGGGGTTGGGCCCCTGACTCCTCTAGCACAGATACGCAGTATTTT. It specifies CASSRGWAPDSSSTDTQYF.

This chain links TRBV5-6 with TRBJ1-2, with TRBD1 matching 9 bases. V shed 0 bases and J 2 bases; nucleotides not matched to a gene: 2. From germline, CDR1 is SGHDT and CDR2 YYEEEE. The CDR3 length is 15 residues. In DNA form, the CDR3 reads TGTGCCAGCAGCTTGGGACAGGGGGGAAACTATGGCTACACCTTC. It is translated as CASSLGQGGNYGYTF.

This clone was recorded only once. This chain links TRBV18 with TRBJ2-7; possibly TRBD1 for D (5 bases). The ends were cut back, 3 bases at V and 4 bases at J, with 16 bases in the middle. Germline loops: CDR1 KGHSH, CDR2 LQKENI. There are 15 residues in the CDR3. The CDR3 is CASSPARQISYEQYF. CDR3 sequence (DNA): TGTGCCAGCTCACCGGCAAGACAGATTTCTTACGAGCAGTACTTC.

This clone was seen a single time. The rearrangement links TRBV27 to TRBJ2-5; 7 bases are a match to TRBD2. Germline V CDR1 and CDR2: MNHEY, SMNVEV (reference sequence). V was pared by 4 bases and J by 6 bases, with 2 bases of the junction left unmatched. This CDR3 spans 12 amino acids. The CDR3: CASSWGGQTQYF. The CDR3 DNA follows: TGTGCCAGCAGTTGGGGGGGACAGACCCAGTACTTC.

The chain uses TRBV7-3 and TRBJ2-3, with 7 bases fitting TRBD2. Per germline, CDR1 SGHTA and CDR2 FQGTGA. The CDR3 is 16 residues long. The V gene end was trimmed by 0 bases and the J gene end by 5 bases; junction bases not matched to a gene: 8. The CDR3: CASSLTVGGPQDTQYF. Written as DNA, the CDR3 is TGTGCCAGCAGCTTAACGGTGGGAGGGCCACAAGATACGCAGTATTTT.

The genes are TRBV18 and TRBJ2-7, with D perhaps matching TRBD2 (6 bases). This CDR3 is built from 13 residues. V was clipped by 4 bases and J by 4 bases, with 11 bases between them. Germline values: CDR1 KGHSH, CDR2 LQKENI. For the CDR3, the DNA is TGTGCCAGCTCACTCGGGAGTTCTTACGAGCAGTACTTC. Translation gives CASSLGSSYEQYF.

CDR3 protein: CASSPPRTVYGYTF. The DNA for the CDR3 is TGTGCCAGCAGCCCCCCCCGGACTGTGTATGGCTACACCTTC. The rearrangement links TRBV27 to TRBJ1-2; D remains unclear. With 6 bases removed from V and 5 bases from J, the gap between germline ends came to 16 bases. There are 14 residues in the CDR3. Germline CDR1 reads MNHEY; CDR2 reads SMNVEV (reference sequence).

The rearrangement uses TRBV19 and TRBJ1-3; D is unclear. This CDR3 is built from 14 residues. CDR1 LNHDA and CDR2 SQIVND come from the germline V gene (reference sequence). The V gene lost 11 bases and the J gene lost 4 bases, with 18 bases spanning the gap. As DNA, the CDR3 is TGTGCCGCAAGCCGGTCTCAAGTGGGAAACACCATATATTTT. Amino acid sequence: CAASRSQVGNTIYF.

V usage is TRBV2 and J usage is TRBJ1-1; a possible D gene is TRBD1 (6 bases). CDR3 length equals 15 residues. Between the trimmed V and J ends, which lost 4 bases and 5 bases, there was a span of 17 bases. Germline CDR1 and CDR2: SNHLY and FYNNEI. DNA of the CDR3: TGTGCCAGCAGTGTACGCAGGGGTTCTCGGACTGAAGCTTTCTTT. Amino acid sequence: CASSVRRGSRTEAFF.

In this sample, this clone turned up once. The chain couples TRBV2 to TRBJ1-6; D uncertain. CDR3 size: 16 residues. Germline V gene data show CDR1 as SNHLY and CDR2 as FYNNEI. Trimming cost V 3 bases and J 0 bases, with 9 bases left between them. DNA for the CDR3: TGTGCCAGCAGTGAGTCCGGGAGCTCCTATAATTCACCCCTCCACTTT. Translating it yields CASSESGSSYNSPLHF.